The clone carrying this T cell receptor (beta chain) was observed many times. The antigen remains unidentified. The data were taken from a study of CD8 T cells in ankylosing spondylitis. V was clipped by 5 bases and J by 5 bases; unmatched bases: 8. The CDR3 spans 16 residues. CDR1 is LGHNA, CDR2 YNFKEQ, per germline. MiXCR was run by TCRdb on the 5' RACE reads, yielding one entry per CDR3 protein. Of about 500,000 distinct CDR3 sequences listed, roughly 5.3% are singletons. Findings of the study overall: Significant enrichment of disease-linked clones was reportedly seen in matched ankylosing spondylitis synovial fluid. Several highly homologous variants made up a TCR beta motif, and this motif appeared characteristic of ankylosing spondylitis blood.

This clonotype originated in a male donor with ankylosing spondylitis. The sequencing sample was made of blood, either unsorted or a sorted T cell fraction (not recorded which). The V call is TRBV4-2, the J call TRBJ1-4; 10 nucleotides align to TRBD1. The CDR3 loop is CASSGFTDRGNEKLFF. For the CDR3, the DNA is TGTGCCAGCAGCGGGTTCACGGACAGGGGGAATGAAAAACTGTTTTTT.